The clone carrying this T cell receptor beta chain was counted ten times or more. As yet, its antigen is unknown. The CDR3 is made up of 16 amino acids. The ends were cut back, 6 bases at V and 4 bases at J, with 24 bases in the middle. Germline CDR1 is DFQATT and CDR2 is SNEGSKA (reference sequence). The data stem from a study of human T cells and chemical hapten exposure. Turning to the study itself: Patches with 0.01% DPC went on the upper back, and the tests were read at 6 days. Study-wide points: Relative to control repertoires, expanded TCRs gave rise to significantly more large CDR3 similarity clusters.

The time point was: pre-sensitization, week 0. Stated treatment: therapeutic diphenylcyclopropenone sensitization with weekly scalp DPC. Library construction involved attaching unique molecular identifiers to individual cDNA molecules, which allowed quantitative, reproducible TCR counting. TCRdb used MiXCR to reprocess the RACE reads, holding one entry per CDR3 protein. The sample consists of 200,000 to 300,000 distinct CDR3 sequences, roughly 8.9% of them appearing once. The material was whole blood, obtained in connection with sensitization to the hapten diphenylcyclopropenone (DPC). This chain joins TRBV20-1 and TRBJ2-5; weak D call: TRBD2 (5 bases). The sequence derives from a middle-aged woman with alopecia areata. Some clones in this sample may be carry-over from other donors' samples. The CDR3: CSATTAEATSGETQYF. For the CDR3, the DNA is TGCAGTGCAACCACGGCGGAGGCCACCTCGGGAGAGACCCAGTACTTC.